This T cell receptor beta chain was sequenced during a study of shared clonotypes between healthy human individuals. The wider study: The study drew on two women and a few men aged 18 to 49 as donors. Every donor yielded three CD4 naive, three CD4 memory, two CD8 naive and one CD8 memory plate.

In the source study's methods: With immunoSEQ giving junction-only sequences and no quality scores, filtering differed. Repertoires were generated with immunoSEQ multiplex PCR, while TCRdb's copy carries only in-frame clones and drops some. That table is the source of V, J and clone size, and D and trimming were worked out from the DNA. The table records over a million clones, 70% to 80% of them present only once. As for this clone: Antigen unknown.

Study observations and caveats: Against clonotypes common to all four donors, non-shared ones had lower generation probabilities.

The V and J ends lost 2 bases and 5 bases respectively, with 15 bases between them. Germline CDR1 is LNHNV and CDR2 is YYDKDF (reference sequence). The CDR3 runs to 15 residues. V usage is TRBV15 and J usage is TRBJ1-2; D gene ambiguous. Material: memory CD4+ T cells sorted from blood. The subset: CD45RA-negative fraction. This clonotype was sampled from a man aged 18 to 29 in good health. The CDR3 reads CATSRPSGGIYGYTF. The CDR3 coding sequence is TGTGCCACCAGCAGACCGTCTGGAGGGATATATGGCTACACCTTC. Based on the CDR3 plus reference TRBV15 and TRBJ1-2, the full variable domain is DAMVIQNPRYQVTQFGKPVTLSCSQTLNHNVMYWYQQKSSQAPKLLFHYYDKDFNNEADTPDNFQSRRPNTSFCFLDIRSPGLGDTAMYLCATSRPSGGIYGYTFGSGTRLTVV.